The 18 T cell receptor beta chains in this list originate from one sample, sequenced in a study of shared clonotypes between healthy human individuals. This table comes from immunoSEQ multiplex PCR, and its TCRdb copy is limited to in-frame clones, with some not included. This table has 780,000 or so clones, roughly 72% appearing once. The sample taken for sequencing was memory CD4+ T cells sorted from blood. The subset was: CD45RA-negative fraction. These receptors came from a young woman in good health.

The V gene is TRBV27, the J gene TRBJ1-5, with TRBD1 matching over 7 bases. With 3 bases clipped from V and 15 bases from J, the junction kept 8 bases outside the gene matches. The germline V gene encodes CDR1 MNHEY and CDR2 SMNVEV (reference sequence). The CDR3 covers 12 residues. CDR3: CASSFWQGVMHF. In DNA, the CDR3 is TGTGCCAGCAGTTTTTGGCAGGGGGTGATGCATTTT.

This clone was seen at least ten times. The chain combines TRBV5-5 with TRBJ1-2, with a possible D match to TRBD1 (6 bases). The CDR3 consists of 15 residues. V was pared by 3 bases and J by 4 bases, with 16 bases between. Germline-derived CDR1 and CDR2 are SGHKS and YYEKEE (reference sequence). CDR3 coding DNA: TGTGCCAGCAGCTATGCGGGGGCTGAAATCTATGGCTACACCTTC. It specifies CASSYAGAEIYGYTF.

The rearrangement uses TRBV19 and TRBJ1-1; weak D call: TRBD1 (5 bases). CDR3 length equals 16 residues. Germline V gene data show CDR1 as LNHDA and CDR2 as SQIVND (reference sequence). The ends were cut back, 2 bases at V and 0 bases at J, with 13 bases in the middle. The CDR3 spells CASSILHRRVNTEAFF. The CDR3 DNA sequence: TGTGCCAGTAGTATATTGCATCGCAGGGTGAACACTGAAGCTTTCTTT.

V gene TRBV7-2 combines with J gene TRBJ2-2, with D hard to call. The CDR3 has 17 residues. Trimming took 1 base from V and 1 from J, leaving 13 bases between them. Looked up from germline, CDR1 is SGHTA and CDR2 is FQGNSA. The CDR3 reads CASSLDVGRLNTGELFF. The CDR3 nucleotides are TGTGCCAGCAGCTTAGACGTCGGGCGATTGAACACCGGGGAGCTGTTTTTT.

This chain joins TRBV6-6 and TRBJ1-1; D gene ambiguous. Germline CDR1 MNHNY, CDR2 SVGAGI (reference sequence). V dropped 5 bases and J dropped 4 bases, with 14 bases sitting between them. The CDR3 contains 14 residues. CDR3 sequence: CASSLSRGGTEAFF. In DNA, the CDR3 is TGTGCCAGCAGTCTGTCCCGGGGAGGCACTGAAGCTTTCTTT.

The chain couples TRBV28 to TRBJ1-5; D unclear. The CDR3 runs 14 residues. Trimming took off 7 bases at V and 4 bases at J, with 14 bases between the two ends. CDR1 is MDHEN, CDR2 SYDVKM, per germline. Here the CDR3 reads CASKGGRLNQPQHF. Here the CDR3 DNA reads TGTGCCAGCAAGGGTGGACGGCTGAATCAGCCCCAGCATTTT.

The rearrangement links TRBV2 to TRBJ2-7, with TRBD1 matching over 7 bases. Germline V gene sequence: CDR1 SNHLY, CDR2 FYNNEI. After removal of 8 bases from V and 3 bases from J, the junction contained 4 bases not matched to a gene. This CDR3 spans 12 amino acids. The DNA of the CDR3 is TGTGCCAGCGGACAGGCAAACTACGAGCAGTACTTC. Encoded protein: CASGQANYEQYF.

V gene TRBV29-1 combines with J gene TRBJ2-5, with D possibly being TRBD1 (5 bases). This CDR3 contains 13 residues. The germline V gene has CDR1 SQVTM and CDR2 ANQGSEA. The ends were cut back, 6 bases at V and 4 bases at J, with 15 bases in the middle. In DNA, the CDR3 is TGCAGCGTCTCCAGGGCTTTAGGAGAGACCCAGTACTTC. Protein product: CSVSRALGETQYF.

CDR3 amino acids: CASSRWTDGNEQFF. The CDR3 DNA is TGTGCCAGCAGCCGTTGGACTGATGGCAATGAGCAGTTCTTC. The chain recombines TRBV7-3 with TRBJ2-1; D is possibly TRBD2 (5 bases). Trimming cost V 5 bases and J 6 bases, with 14 bases left between them. Germline V gene lookup returns CDR1 SGHTA and CDR2 FQGTGA. The CDR3 runs 14 residues. Complete variable domain (other parts from reference TRBV7-3 and TRBJ2-1): GAGVSQTPSNKVTEKGKYVELRCDPISGHTALYWYRQSLGQGPEFLIYFQGTGAADDSGLPNDRFFAVRPEGSVSTLKIQRTERGDSAVYLCASSRWTDGNEQFFGPGTRLTVL.

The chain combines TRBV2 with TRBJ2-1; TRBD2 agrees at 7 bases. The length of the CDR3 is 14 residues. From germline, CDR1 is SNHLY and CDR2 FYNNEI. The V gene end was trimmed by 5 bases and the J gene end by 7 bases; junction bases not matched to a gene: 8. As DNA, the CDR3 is TGTGCCAGCAGTCGCGGAGCGGGGCGAAATGAGCAGTTCTTC. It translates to CASSRGAGRNEQFF. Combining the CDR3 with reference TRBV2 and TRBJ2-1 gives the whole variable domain EPEVTQTPSHQVTQMGQEVILRCVPISNHLYFYWYRQILGQKVEFLVSFYNNEISEKSEIFDDQFSVERPDGSNFTLKIRSTKLEDSAMYFCASSRGAGRNEQFFGPGTRLTVL.

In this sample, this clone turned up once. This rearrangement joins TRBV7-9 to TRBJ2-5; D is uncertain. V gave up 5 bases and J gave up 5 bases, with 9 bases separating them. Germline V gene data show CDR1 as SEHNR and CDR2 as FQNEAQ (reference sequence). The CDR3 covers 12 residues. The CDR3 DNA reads TGTGCCAGCAGCCTTTCGTTGGAGACCCAGTACTTC. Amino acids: CASSLSLETQYF.

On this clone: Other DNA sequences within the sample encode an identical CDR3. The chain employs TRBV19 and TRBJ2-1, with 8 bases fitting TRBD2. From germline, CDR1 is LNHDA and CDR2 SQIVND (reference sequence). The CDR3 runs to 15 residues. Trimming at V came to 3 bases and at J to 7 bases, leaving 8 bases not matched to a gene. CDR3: CASSMSGRAGNEQFF. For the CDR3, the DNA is TGTGCCAGTAGTATGTCCGGGAGGGCCGGTAATGAGCAGTTCTTC. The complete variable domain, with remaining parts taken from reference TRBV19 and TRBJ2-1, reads DGGITQSPKYLFRKEGQNVTLSCEQNLNHDAMYWYRQDPGQGLRLIYYSQIVNDFQKGDIAEGYSVSREKKESFPLTVTSAQKNPTAFYLCASSMSGRAGNEQFFGPGTRLTVL.

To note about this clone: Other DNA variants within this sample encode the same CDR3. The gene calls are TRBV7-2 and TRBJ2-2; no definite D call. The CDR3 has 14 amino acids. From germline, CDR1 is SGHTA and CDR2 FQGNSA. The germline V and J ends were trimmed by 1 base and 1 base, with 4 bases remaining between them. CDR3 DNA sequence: TGTGCCAGCAGCTTAGGGCGGAACACCGGGGAGCTGTTTTTT. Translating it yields CASSLGRNTGELFF.

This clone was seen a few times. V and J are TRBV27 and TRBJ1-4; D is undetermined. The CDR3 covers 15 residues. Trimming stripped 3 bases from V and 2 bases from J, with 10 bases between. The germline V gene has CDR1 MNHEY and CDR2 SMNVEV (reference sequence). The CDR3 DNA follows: TGTGCCAGCAGTTTTTTGCCTAGCACTAATGAAAAACTGTTTTTT. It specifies CASSFLPSTNEKLFF.

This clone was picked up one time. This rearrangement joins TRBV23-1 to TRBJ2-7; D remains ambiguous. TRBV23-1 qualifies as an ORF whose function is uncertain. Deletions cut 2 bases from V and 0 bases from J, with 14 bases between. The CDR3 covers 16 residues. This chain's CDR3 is CASSQVFVPDSYEQYF. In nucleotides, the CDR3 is TGCGCCAGCAGTCAAGTTTTTGTTCCTGACTCCTACGAGCAGTACTTC.

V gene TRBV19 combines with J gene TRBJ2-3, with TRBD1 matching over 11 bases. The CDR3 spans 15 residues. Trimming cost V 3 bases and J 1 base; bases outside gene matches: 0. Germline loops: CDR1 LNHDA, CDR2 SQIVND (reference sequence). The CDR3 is CASSMGQGGTDTQYF. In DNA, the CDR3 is TGTGCCAGTAGTATGGGACAGGGGGGCACAGATACGCAGTATTTT.

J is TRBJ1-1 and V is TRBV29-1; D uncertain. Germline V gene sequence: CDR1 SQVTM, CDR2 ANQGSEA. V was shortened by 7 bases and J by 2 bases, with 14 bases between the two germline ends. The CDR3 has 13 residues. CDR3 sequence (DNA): TGCAGCGCCGGGTCACAGCCAAACACTGAAGCTTTCTTT. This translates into CSAGSQPNTEAFF. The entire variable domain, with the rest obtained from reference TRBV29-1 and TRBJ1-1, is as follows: SAVISQKPSRDICQRGTSLTIQCQVDSQVTMMFWYRQQPGQSLTLIATANQGSEATYESGFVIDKFPISRPNLTFSTLTVSNMSPEDSSIYLCSAGSQPNTEAFFGQGTRLTVV.

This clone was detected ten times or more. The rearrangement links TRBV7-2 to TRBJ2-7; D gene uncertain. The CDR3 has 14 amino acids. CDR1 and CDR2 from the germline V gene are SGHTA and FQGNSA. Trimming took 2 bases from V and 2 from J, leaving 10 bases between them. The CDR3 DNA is TGTGCCAGCAGCTTAATATACACTACCTACGAGCAGTACTTC. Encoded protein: CASSLIYTTYEQYF.